The 31 T cell receptor beta chains given below trace back to one sample, sequenced in a study of cytomegalovirus exposure and HLA in healthy donors. The PCR made use of 60 Vbeta and 13 Jbeta primers. Sequencing used immunoSEQ multiplex PCR; TCRdb keeps in-frame clones, though not all of them. The sample lists fewer than 140,000 clones, just over 70% seen once, with 0.65% to 0.85% in the top ten. The sequenced sample was PBMCs. The receptors stem from a boy aged 5-17 years in good health and CMV-seronegative.

The chain uses TRBV4-1 and TRBJ1-3; 7 bases match TRBD1. This CDR3 has 15 residues. CDR1 and CDR2 (germline): MGHRA, YSYEKL. The trim removed 4 bases at V and 0 bases at J, leaving 3 bases unmatched. CDR3 sequence: CASSLTGHSGNTIYF. DNA of the CDR3: TGCGCCAGCAGCCTGACAGGGCACTCTGGAAACACCATATATTTT.

This clone was found a few times. The chain joins TRBV6-9 to TRBJ2-2; 7 bases agree with TRBD2. This CDR3 has 13 residues. CDR1 and CDR2 (germline): MNHGY, SVAAGI. J gave up 5 bases and V 8 bases, and 5 bases lay outside the gene matches. The CDR3 DNA is TGTGCCAGCTTTACAGCGGGGACCGGGGAGCTGTTTTTT. As protein: CASFTAGTGELFF.

The chain couples TRBV6-5 to TRBJ2-5; tentatively, D is TRBD1 (6 bases). Near its end, the DNA agrees better with TRBJ2-7, so the J call may be wrong. Germline CDR1 is MNHEY and CDR2 is SVGAGI. This CDR3 comprises 13 residues. For the CDR3, the DNA is TGTGCCAGCAGTTACACAGGGTCCTACGAGCAGTACTTC. Protein: CASSYTGSYEQYF.

V and J are TRBV7-7 and TRBJ2-7, with 9 bases identical to TRBD1. CDR1 and CDR2 from the germline V gene are SSHAT and FNYEAQ (reference sequence). CDR3 length: 13 amino acids. V shed 6 bases, J shed 3 bases, and the junction held 3 bases outside the gene matches. The CDR3 DNA reads TGTGCCAGCAGTCGGGACAGGGACTACGAGCAGTACTTC. Its protein product is CASSRDRDYEQYF.

V usage is TRBV9 and J usage is TRBJ2-7; D is undetermined. This CDR3 spans 14 amino acids. The V end lost 2 bases, the J end lost 3 bases, and 12 bases lay between the germline ends. CDR1 and CDR2 from the germline V gene are SGDLS and YYNGEE. The CDR3 reads CASSVDSLSYEQYF. The CDR3 DNA reads as TGTGCCAGCAGCGTCGATAGTCTGAGCTACGAGCAGTACTTC.

The table lists this clone with a few counts. V usage is TRBV27 and J usage is TRBJ2-7, with D possibly matching TRBD1 (6 bases). The V end lost 2 bases, the J end lost 5 bases, and 13 bases lay between the germline ends. Germline CDR1 reads MNHEY; CDR2 reads SMNVEV (reference sequence). This CDR3 region has 14 residues. In nucleotides, the CDR3 is TGTGCCAGCAGTTTACAGGGGCCTTCGGACGAGCAGTACTTC. Protein product: CASSLQGPSDEQYF.

This chain connects TRBV11-2 to TRBJ2-7, with a tentative D call TRBD2 (5 bases). V was cut by 5 bases and J by 3 bases, with 14 bases left in between. The CDR3 contains 14 residues. Germline-derived CDR1 and CDR2 are SGHAT and FQNNGV. CDR3 loop: CASSLTPGYYEQYF. The CDR3 DNA reads as TGTGCCAGCAGCCTTACCCCGGGGTACTACGAGCAGTACTTC.

This sequence joins TRBV30 and TRBJ1-6; TRBD1 might be the D (5 bases). The CDR3 spans 15 residues. Trimming shortened V by 2 bases and J by 2 bases, and 10 bases separated the two germline ends. Germline lookup yields CDR1 GTSNPN and CDR2 SVGIG (reference sequence). Here the CDR3 reads CAWSLPTAYNSPLHF. As DNA, the CDR3 is TGTGCCTGGAGTCTACCGACAGCCTATAATTCACCCCTCCACTTT.

This clone was found a few times. This chain uses TRBV2 with TRBJ1-2; TRBD1 agrees at 8 bases. In germline, CDR1 is SNHLY, CDR2 FYNNEI. CDR3 size: 20 residues. V shed 5 bases, J shed 6 bases, and the junction held 26 bases outside the gene matches. This CDR3 is CASSRIPIRRGIRQGNGYTF. The CDR3 nucleotides are TGTGCCAGCAGTCGAATACCGATCCGGCGTGGTATCAGACAGGGGAATGGCTACACCTTC.

The chain recombines TRBV6-1 with TRBJ1-1; 7 nucleotides line up with TRBD1. This CDR3 has 13 residues. V shed 8 bases, J shed 2 bases, and the junction held 5 bases outside the gene matches. Germline V gives CDR1 MNHNS, CDR2 SASEGT. The chain's CDR3 is CASRQGSNTEAFF. As DNA, the CDR3 is TGTGCCAGCCGACAGGGTTCTAACACTGAAGCTTTCTTT.

V usage is TRBV19 and J usage is TRBJ1-2; 9 positions agree with TRBD1. Germline CDR1 LNHDA, CDR2 SQIVND (reference sequence). This CDR3 has 13 amino acids. V shed 5 bases and J 6 bases; nucleotides not matched to a gene: 4. The CDR3 is CASSVGTGNGYTF. The CDR3 DNA reads as TGTGCCAGTAGTGTCGGGACAGGGAATGGCTACACCTTC.

This clone was seen a few times. The chain links TRBV28 to TRBJ2-7; D is perhaps TRBD2 (7 bases). The V end was cut by 10 bases, the J end by 2 bases, with 15 bases between. Germline V gene lookup returns CDR1 MDHEN and CDR2 SYDVKM. This CDR3 has 13 amino acids. The CDR3, as DNA: TGTGCCATCGGGGGGCGTACTACCTACGAGCAGTACTTC. As protein: CAIGGRTTYEQYF.

The genes are TRBV7-9 and TRBJ2-1; perhaps TRBD1 as D (6 bases). The CDR3 has 15 amino acids. Trimming cost V 5 bases and J 1 base, with 12 bases left between them. The germline V gene has CDR1 SEHNR and CDR2 FQNEAQ (reference sequence). The CDR3 DNA sequence: TGTGCCAGCAGCACCACAGGGATTTCCTACAATGAGCAGTTCTTC. Amino acids: CASSTTGISYNEQFF.

The chain uses TRBV19 and TRBJ2-1; D might be TRBD1 (6 bases). The CDR3 loop spans 13 amino acids. Germline V gives CDR1 LNHDA, CDR2 SQIVND (reference sequence). V lost 10 bases, J lost 9 bases, and 19 bases lay in between. CDR3 sequence reads: CATRDRRYGEQFF. The CDR3 nucleotides are TGTGCCACTCGAGACAGGCGTTATGGTGAGCAGTTCTTC.

This clone was observed a handful of times. The J gene is TRBJ1-3, the V gene TRBV7-2; D is uncertain. Germline loops: CDR1 SGHTA, CDR2 FQGNSA. This CDR3 region has 13 residues. V was trimmed by 5 bases and J by 6 bases, leaving 11 bases between them. CDR3 DNA: TGTGCCAGCAGCCCGATGCGGGAAAACACCATATATTTT. Amino acid sequence: CASSPMRENTIYF.

The V and J genes are TRBV13 and TRBJ1-1, with TRBD1 identical over 9 bases. Germline loops: CDR1 PRHDT, CDR2 FYEKMQ (reference sequence). V was clipped by 3 bases and J by 4 bases; unmatched bases: 9. The CDR3 totals 16 residues. The CDR3 sequence: CASSFLTGTGSTEAFF. The CDR3 bases are TGTGCCAGCAGCTTCCTAACCGGGACAGGGAGCACTGAAGCTTTCTTT.

The gene calls are TRBV7-2 and TRBJ2-1; 11 bases are a match to TRBD2. With 6 bases clipped from V and 7 bases from J, the junction kept 8 bases outside the gene matches. The CDR3 loop spans 15 amino acids. The germline gives CDR1 SGHTA, CDR2 FQGNSA. The CDR3 loop reads CASSPLGLAVNEQFF. Here the CDR3 DNA reads TGTGCCAGCAGTCCATTGGGACTAGCGGTGAATGAGCAGTTCTTC.

This clone was seen only once. The V call is TRBV6-5, the J call TRBJ1-1; 7 bases fit TRBD1. Germline-derived CDR1 and CDR2 are MNHEY and SVGAGI. The trim removed 6 bases at V and 0 bases at J, leaving 4 bases unmatched. The CDR3 length is 14 residues. The CDR3 coding sequence is TGTGCCAGCAGCAGGGGACAGTTGAACACTGAAGCTTTCTTT. Translation: CASSRGQLNTEAFF.

The CDR3 sequence: CASSRAKGTEAFF. As DNA, the CDR3 is TGTGCCAGCAGCCGGGCGAAGGGGACTGAAGCTTTCTTT. The gene calls are TRBV7-7 and TRBJ1-1; D is possibly TRBD1 (5 bases). Germline V gene sequence: CDR1 SSHAT, CDR2 FNYEAQ (reference sequence). The CDR3 contains 13 residues. Trimming cost V 5 bases and J 5 bases, with 12 bases left between them.

V is TRBV6-5 and J is TRBJ2-5; 10 bases are shared with TRBD2. Germline V CDR1 and CDR2: MNHEY, SVGAGI. V was clipped by 6 bases and J by 5 bases; unmatched bases: 9. CDR3 length equals 15 residues. CDR3 loop: CASSALAGNRETQYF. The CDR3 DNA is TGTGCCAGCAGCGCACTAGCGGGGAATCGGGAGACCCAGTACTTC.

This clone was counted only a few times. The chain uses TRBV4-1 and TRBJ2-7; 8 bases fit TRBD1. Germline lookup yields CDR1 MGHRA and CDR2 YSYEKL. With 4 bases clipped from V and 3 bases from J, the junction kept 5 bases outside the gene matches. This CDR3 is built from 14 residues. The CDR3 is CASSLAGGYYEQYF. The CDR3 DNA follows: TGCGCCAGCAGCCTGGCAGGGGGCTACTACGAGCAGTACTTC.

This clone turned up a few times. The chain is built from TRBV6-4 and TRBJ2-3, with TRBD2 matching 13 bases. This CDR3 spans 15 amino acids. Germline CDR1 and CDR2: MRHNA and SNTAGT. V lost 2 bases and J lost 4; bases outside the gene matches: 0. CDR3 coding DNA: TGTGCCAGCAGTGACACTAGCGGGGGGGCAGATACGCAGTATTTT. It translates to CASSDTSGGADTQYF.

This clone was seen just once. The chain employs TRBV7-2 and TRBJ1-1, with 12 bases aligning to TRBD1. Germline CDR1 SGHTA, CDR2 FQGNSA. CDR3 length equals 18 residues. The junction had 8 bases not matched to a gene; V was cut back by 2 bases and J by 1 base. The CDR3 protein is CASSLSGTGGAENTEAFF. The CDR3 DNA reads as TGTGCCAGCAGCTTATCGGGGACAGGGGGCGCGGAGAACACTGAAGCTTTCTTT.

The chain has TRBV7-8 and TRBJ1-2; 9 bases are a match to TRBD1. Germline CDR1 and CDR2: SGHVS and FQNEAQ. The CDR3 sequence is 15 residues long. J was trimmed by 3 bases and V by 2 bases; bases with no gene match: 4. CDR3 loop: CASSLPDRGDYGYTF. The CDR3 DNA reads as TGTGCCAGCAGCTTACCAGACAGGGGGGACTATGGCTACACCTTC.

The rearrangement joins TRBV7-9 to TRBJ1-2; TRBD1 might be the D (6 bases). The CDR3 covers 15 residues. Trimming pared 5 bases from V and 8 bases from J, leaving 21 bases between. Germline V gene data show CDR1 as SEHNR and CDR2 as FQNEAQ (reference sequence). CDR3 protein: CASSKNRVGGEGYTF. CDR3 coding DNA: TGTGCCAGCAGCAAAAACAGGGTAGGGGGAGAAGGCTACACCTTC.

A single count supports this clone. The V gene is TRBV7-2, the J gene TRBJ2-1, with 7 bases aligning to TRBD1. Unmatched junction bases numbered 9, after V lost 7 bases and J lost 3 bases. This CDR3 has 15 residues. The germline gives CDR1 SGHTA, CDR2 FQGNSA. The CDR3: CASIGGTARYNEQFF. The CDR3 DNA sequence: TGTGCCAGCATCGGTGGGACAGCTCGCTACAATGAGCAGTTCTTC.

The CDR3 DNA reads TGCGCCAGCAGCTTGGGAGCGGGAGTTACAGATACGCAGTATTTT. As protein: CASSLGAGVTDTQYF. The chain uses TRBV5-1 and TRBJ2-3; 8 nucleotides agree with TRBD2. CDR3 size: 15 residues. Trimming cost V 0 bases and J 3 bases; bases outside gene matches: 3. Germline V gives CDR1 SGHRS, CDR2 YFSETQ.

This clone has only one observation. This chain connects TRBV25-1 to TRBJ1-4, with D unclear. This CDR3 has 14 amino acids. V shed 8 bases and J shed 0 bases, with 10 bases lying between them. CDR1 is MGHDK and CDR2 is SYGVNS in the germline V gene. CDR3 region: CASAAQTTNEKLFF. The CDR3 bases are TGTGCCAGCGCTGCACAGACAACTAATGAAAAACTGTTTTTT. Full variable domain (remainder filled in from reference TRBV25-1 and TRBJ1-4): EADIYQTPRYLVIGTGKKITLECSQTMGHDKMYWYQQDPGMELHLIHYSYGVNSTEKGDLSSESTVSRIRTEHFPLTLESARPSHTSQYLCASAAQTTNEKLFFGSGTQLSVL.

The rearrangement links TRBV4-3 to TRBJ1-6; weak D call: TRBD1 (6 bases). This CDR3 spans 14 amino acids. The V gene lost 1 base and the J gene lost 16 bases, with 17 bases spanning the gap. Germline CDR1 and CDR2: LGHNA and YSLEER. CDR3 coding DNA: TGCGCCAGCAGCCAAGTAGGAAAAGACGGACAGCTCCACTTT. It yields the protein CASSQVGKDGQLHF.

The chain is built from TRBV19 and TRBJ2-3; a possible D gene is TRBD1 (5 bases). The CDR3 covers 13 residues. Trimming removed 6 bases from V and 3 bases from J, with 10 bases in between. The germline CDR1 and CDR2 sequences are LNHDA and SQIVND (reference sequence). The CDR3, as DNA: TGTGCCAGTAGCAGCAGGGTAACAGATACGCAGTATTTT. Its translation is CASSSRVTDTQYF.

This clone was seen a single time. The chain is built from TRBV27 and TRBJ2-5, with 9 bases lining up with TRBD1. The J call may be incorrect, as the DNA end agrees better with TRBJ2-7. CDR3 length: 16 amino acids. Germline V lookup: CDR1 MNHEY, CDR2 SMNVEV (reference sequence). The CDR3 loop is CASSLSRGTGSYEQYF. The CDR3 DNA follows: TGTGCCAGCAGTCTCTCCAGAGGGACAGGGTCCTACGAGCAGTACTTC.